This T cell receptor (beta chain) was profiled in a study of blood T cell repertoires in COVID-19. As originally analysed: Reference gene primers were amplified, and this amplification served to estimate nucleated cell counts. Only in-frame clones appear in the TCRdb table, and some are missing; sequencing was by immunoSEQ multiplex PCR. V and J calls plus clone size are reproduced from that table; the DNA served to infer D and trimming. Of around 500,000 clones in the sample, over 75% are singletons; the top ten hold about 2%. Each participant's cohort was designated according to participant-reported clinical history. Germline CDR1 and CDR2: LGHNA and YSLEER. Trimming took 0 bases from V and 6 from J; bases not matched to a gene: 3. The CDR3 sequence is 15 residues long.

Sequencing was done on a sample of PBMCs or T cells enriched from blood (not recorded which). This receptor was obtained from a woman between 35 and 50 years old who had recovered from COVID-19. This chain links TRBV4-3 with TRBJ2-7, with TRBD2 matching over 12 bases. DNA of the CDR3: TGCGCCAGCAGCCAAGAACCTAGCGGGAGGGGCGAGCAGTACTTC. Translated, it gives CASSQEPSGRGEQYF.